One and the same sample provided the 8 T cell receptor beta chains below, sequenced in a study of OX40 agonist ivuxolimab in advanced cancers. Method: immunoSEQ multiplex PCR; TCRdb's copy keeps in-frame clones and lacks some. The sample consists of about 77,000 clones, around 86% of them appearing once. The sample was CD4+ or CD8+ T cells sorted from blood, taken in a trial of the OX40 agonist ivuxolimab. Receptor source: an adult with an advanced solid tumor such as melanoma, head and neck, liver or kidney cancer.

CDR3 in amino acids: CASSLRDTDLPQHF. The CDR3 DNA is TGTGCCAGCAGTTTGCGTGACACCGATCTGCCCCAGCATTTT. The V call is TRBV6-1, the J call TRBJ1-5, with unresolved D. V dropped 5 bases and J dropped 9 bases, with 17 bases sitting between them. Germline-derived CDR1 and CDR2 are MNHNS and SASEGT. This CDR3 comprises 14 residues.

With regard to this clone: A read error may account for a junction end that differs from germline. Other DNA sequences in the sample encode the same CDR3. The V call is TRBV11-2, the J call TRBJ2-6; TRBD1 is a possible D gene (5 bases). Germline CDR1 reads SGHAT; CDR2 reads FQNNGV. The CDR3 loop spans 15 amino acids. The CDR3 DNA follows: TGTGCCAGCAGCTTAGATCGGGCTGGGGCAAACGTCCTGACTTTC. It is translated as CASSLDRAGANVLTF. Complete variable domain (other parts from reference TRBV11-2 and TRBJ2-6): EAGVAQSPRYKIIEKRQSVAFWCNPISGHATLYWYQQILGQGPKLLIQFQNNGVVDDSQLPKDRFSAERLKGVDSTLKIQPAKLEDSAVYLCASSLDRAGANVLTFGAGSRLTVL.

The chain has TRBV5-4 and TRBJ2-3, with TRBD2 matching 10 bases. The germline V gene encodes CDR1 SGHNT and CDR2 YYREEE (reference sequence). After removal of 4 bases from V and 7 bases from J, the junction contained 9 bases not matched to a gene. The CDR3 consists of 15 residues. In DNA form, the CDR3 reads TGTGCCAGCAGCAACCCGGGACTAGCGAGGAATACGCAGTATTTT. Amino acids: CASSNPGLARNTQYF. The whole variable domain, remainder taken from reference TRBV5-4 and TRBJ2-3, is ETGVTQSPTHLIKTRGQQVTLRCSSQSGHNTVSWYQQALGQGPQFIFQYYREEENGRGNFPPRFSGLQFPNYSSELNVNALELDDSALYLCASSNPGLARNTQYFGPGTRLTVL.

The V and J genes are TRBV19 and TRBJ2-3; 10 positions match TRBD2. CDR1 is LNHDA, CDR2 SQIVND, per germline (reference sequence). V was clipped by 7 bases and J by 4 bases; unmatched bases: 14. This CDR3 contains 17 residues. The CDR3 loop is CASTALTSGKDADTQYF. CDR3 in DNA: TGTGCCAGTACCGCACTAACTAGCGGGAAGGATGCAGATACGCAGTATTTT.

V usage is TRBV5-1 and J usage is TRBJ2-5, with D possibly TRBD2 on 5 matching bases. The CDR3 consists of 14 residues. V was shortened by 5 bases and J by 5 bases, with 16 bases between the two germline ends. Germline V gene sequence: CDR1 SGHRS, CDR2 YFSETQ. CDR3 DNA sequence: TGCGCCAGCAGTTTTGGACCGGGCGGGGAGACCCAGTACTTC. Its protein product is CASSFGPGGETQYF. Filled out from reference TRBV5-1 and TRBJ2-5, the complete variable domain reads KAGVTQTPRYLIKTRGQQVTLSCSPISGHRSVSWYQQTPGQGLQFLFEYFSETQRNKGNFPGRFSGRQFSNSRSEMNVSTLELGDSALYLCASSFGPGGETQYFGPGTRLLVL.

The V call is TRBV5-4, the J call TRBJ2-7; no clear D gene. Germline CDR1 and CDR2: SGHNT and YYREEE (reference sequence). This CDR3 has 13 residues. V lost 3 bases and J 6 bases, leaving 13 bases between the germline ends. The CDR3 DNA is TGTGCCAGCAGCTCTATGGGGTCCGCCGAGCAGTACTTC. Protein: CASSSMGSAEQYF. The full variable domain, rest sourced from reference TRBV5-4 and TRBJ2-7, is ETGVTQSPTHLIKTRGQQVTLRCSSQSGHNTVSWYQQALGQGPQFIFQYYREEENGRGNFPPRFSGLQFPNYSSELNVNALELDDSALYLCASSSMGSAEQYFGPGTRLTVT.

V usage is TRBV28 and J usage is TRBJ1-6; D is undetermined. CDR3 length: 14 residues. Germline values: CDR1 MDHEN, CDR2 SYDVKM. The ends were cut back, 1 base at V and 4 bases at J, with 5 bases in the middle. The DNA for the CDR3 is TGTGCCAGCAGTTTATTACGGTATAATTCACCCCTCCACTTT. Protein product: CASSLLRYNSPLHF. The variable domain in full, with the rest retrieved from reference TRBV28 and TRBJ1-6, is DVKVTQSSRYLVKRTGEKVFLECVQDMDHENMFWYRQDPGLGLRLIYFSYDVKMKEKGDIPEGYSVSREKKERFSLILESASTNQTSMYLCASSLLRYNSPLHFGNGTRLTVT.

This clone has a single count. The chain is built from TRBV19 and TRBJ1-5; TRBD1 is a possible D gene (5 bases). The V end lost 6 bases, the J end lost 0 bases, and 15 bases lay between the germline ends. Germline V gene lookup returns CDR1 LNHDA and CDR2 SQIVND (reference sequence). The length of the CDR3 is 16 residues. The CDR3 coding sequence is TGTGCCAGTAGGAACAGGCAATCTTATAGCAATCAGCCCCAGCATTTT. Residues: CASRNRQSYSNQPQHF.